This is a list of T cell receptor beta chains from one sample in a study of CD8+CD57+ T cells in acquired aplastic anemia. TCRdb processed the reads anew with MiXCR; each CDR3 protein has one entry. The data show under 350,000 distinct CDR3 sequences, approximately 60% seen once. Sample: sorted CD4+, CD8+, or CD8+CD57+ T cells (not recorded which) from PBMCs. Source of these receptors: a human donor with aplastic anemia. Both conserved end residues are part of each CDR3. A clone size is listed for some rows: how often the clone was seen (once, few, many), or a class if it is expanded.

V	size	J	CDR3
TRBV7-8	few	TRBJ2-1	CASSLGSGSLIYNEQFF
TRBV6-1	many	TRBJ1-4	CASSVRAGDNEKLFF
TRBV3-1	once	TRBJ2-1	CASSQDLRAGQFF
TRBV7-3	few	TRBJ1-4	CASSSTGGEKLFF
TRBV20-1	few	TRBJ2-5	CSASRTMKETQYF
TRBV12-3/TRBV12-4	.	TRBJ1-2	CASSPTGGNYGYTF
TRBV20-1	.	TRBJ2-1	CSARGGHNEQFF
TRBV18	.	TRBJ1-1	CASSPTGQLNTEAFF
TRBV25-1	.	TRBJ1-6	CASSGQGQYNSPPHF
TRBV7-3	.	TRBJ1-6	CASSQGTDYNSPLHF
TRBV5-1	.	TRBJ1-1	CASRPGVFGTEAFF
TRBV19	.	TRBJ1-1	CASSRGTATETFF
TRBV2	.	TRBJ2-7	CASRDQYEQYF
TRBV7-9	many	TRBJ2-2	CASSDGQGRDTGELFF
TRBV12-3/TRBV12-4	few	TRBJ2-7	CASSEGHFSSYEQYF
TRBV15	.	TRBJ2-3	CATGGRGGTDTQYF
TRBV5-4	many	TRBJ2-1	CASSFVGGGYNEQFF
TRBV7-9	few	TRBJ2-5	CASSPRGDF
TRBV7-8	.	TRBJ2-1	CASSLRTSGSRDEQFF
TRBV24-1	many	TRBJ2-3	CATSDGHTDTQYF
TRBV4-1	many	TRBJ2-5	CASSQEGRGGRETQYF
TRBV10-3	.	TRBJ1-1	CAISAPGRVGTEAFF
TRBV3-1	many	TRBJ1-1	CASSQDRTLNTEAFF
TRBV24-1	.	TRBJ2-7	CATSEGGLGNYEQYF
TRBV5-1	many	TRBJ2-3	CASSPDHTSTDTQYF
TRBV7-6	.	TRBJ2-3	CASSFGPDTQYF
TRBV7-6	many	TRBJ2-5	CASSLNRQPGVQETQYF
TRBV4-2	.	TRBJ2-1	CASSPQYSLAHGNEQFF
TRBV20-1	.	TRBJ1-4	CSAGAPANEKLFF
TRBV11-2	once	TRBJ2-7	CASSLEVGGPYEQYF
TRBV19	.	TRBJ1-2	CATTTGEGYGYTF
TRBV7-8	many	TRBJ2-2	CASSMGQGYTGELFF
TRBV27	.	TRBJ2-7	CASSPHSYEQYF